Each of the 29 T cell receptor beta chains below was sequenced from the same sample in a study of blood T cell repertoires in COVID-19. Sequencing was performed with immunoSEQ multiplex PCR; in TCRdb, only in-frame clones are kept and a portion is missing. The profile shows 300,000 to 400,000 clones, about 86% of them singletons. The sample was peripheral blood. Receptors originate from a man aged 25 to 40 with active or convalescent COVID-19.

The rearrangement links TRBV12-3 or TRBV12-4 to TRBJ1-5; no clear D gene. V was clipped by 8 bases and J by 6 bases, with 14 bases between them. The CDR3 extends over 13 amino acids. The CDR3 loop reads CASQREGSQPQHF. CDR3 DNA: TGTGCCAGCCAAAGGGAGGGAAGTCAGCCCCAGCATTTT.

The rearrangement uses TRBV28 and TRBJ1-1, with D possibly TRBD1 on 5 matching bases. Germline V lookup: CDR1 MDHEN, CDR2 SYDVKM. This CDR3 has 14 residues. Trimming shortened V by 2 bases and J by 2 bases, and 9 bases separated the two germline ends. The CDR3 loop reads CASSLTQDNTEAFF. Here the CDR3 DNA reads TGTGCCAGCAGTTTAACACAGGATAACACTGAAGCTTTCTTT.

The gene calls are TRBV9 and TRBJ2-3, with a possible D match to TRBD2 (6 bases). This CDR3 comprises 14 residues. V shed 0 bases and J shed 4 bases, with 9 bases lying between them. CDR1 and CDR2 from the germline V gene are SGDLS and YYNGEE. The CDR3 DNA sequence: TGTGCCAGCAGCGTAGGATCGGGAGCAGATACGCAGTATTTT. Its translation: CASSVGSGADTQYF.

V and J are TRBV11-2 and TRBJ2-1, with D tentatively TRBD2 (5 bases). The germline gives CDR1 SGHAT, CDR2 FQNNGV. This CDR3 is built from 17 residues. V lost 3 bases to trimming and J lost 3 bases, with 18 bases between them. The CDR3 DNA is TGTGCCAGCAGCTTTGGGATTGGAGGCAATCTCTACAATGAGCAGTTCTTC. Its protein is CASSFGIGGNLYNEQFF.

The CDR3 here is CAAKRGGAQPYEQYF. CDR3 coding DNA: TGTGCCGCCAAGAGGGGGGGAGCTCAACCCTACGAGCAGTACTTC. The rearrangement uses TRBV5-8 and TRBJ2-7, with a weak D call TRBD2 (7 bases). The germline gives CDR1 SGHTS, CDR2 YDEGEE. Deletions cut 10 bases from V and 2 bases from J, with 22 bases between. This CDR3 is built from 15 residues.

This chain uses TRBV4-2 with TRBJ2-2; 8 nucleotides line up with TRBD2. The CDR3 loop spans 19 amino acids. Per the germline V gene, CDR1 is LGHNA and CDR2 is YNFKEQ. With 3 bases clipped from V and 1 base from J, the junction kept 13 bases outside the gene matches. The CDR3 bases are TGTGCCAGCAGCCACCAGGTGGGGCTAGCGGGTAAGAACACCGGGGAGCTGTTTTTT. This encodes CASSHQVGLAGKNTGELFF.

The chain joins TRBV5-1 to TRBJ2-3; D unresolved. Deletions cut 4 bases from V and 0 bases from J, with 9 bases between. Looked up from germline, CDR1 is SGHRS and CDR2 is YFSETQ. The CDR3 sequence is 14 residues long. The CDR3, as DNA: TGCGCCAGCAGCGAGACTTCCAGCACAGATACGCAGTATTTT. It specifies CASSETSSTDTQYF.

The V and J genes are TRBV3-1 (or the pseudogene TRBV3-2) and TRBJ2-3; D possibly corresponds to TRBD2 (7 bases). In germline, CDR1 is LGHDT, CDR2 YNNKEL (reference sequence). Deletions cut 7 bases from V and 4 bases from J, with 18 bases between. The length of the CDR3 is 15 residues. CDR3 nucleotide sequence: TGTGCCAGCAACCTTAGGGGGGGAGTCGCAGATACGCAGTATTTT. The encoded protein is CASNLRGGVADTQYF.

The V call is TRBV7-8, the J call TRBJ1-3, with D perhaps TRBD1 (5 bases). The germline V gene encodes CDR1 SGHVS and CDR2 FQNEAQ. Trimming left V 2 bases short and J 0 bases short, with 8 bases between. The CDR3 spans 15 residues. CDR3 DNA sequence: TGTGCCAGCAGCTTAAGAAGGGGCTCTGGAAACACCATATATTTT. Its protein is CASSLRRGSGNTIYF.

The chain combines TRBV4-2 with TRBJ1-5; 10 bases are shared with TRBD1. The ends lost 4 bases at V and 5 bases at J; junction bases unmatched: 5. The CDR3 is 15 residues long. Germline V gene sequence: CDR1 LGHNA, CDR2 YNFKEQ. CDR3 loop: CASSPGTGEYQPQHF. The CDR3 DNA reads as TGTGCCAGCAGCCCCGGGACAGGGGAATATCAGCCCCAGCATTTT.

This clone appeared a single time. The rearrangement uses TRBV19 and TRBJ2-2; 9 bases line up with TRBD2. In germline, CDR1 is LNHDA, CDR2 SQIVND (reference sequence). This CDR3 spans 15 amino acids. The junction had 3 bases not matched to a gene; V was cut back by 2 bases and J by 5 bases. The CDR3 loop is CASSIIAGVTGELFF. The CDR3 coding sequence is TGTGCCAGTAGTATAATAGCGGGAGTTACCGGGGAGCTGTTTTTT.

This clone has just a few counts. The V and J genes are TRBV7-9 and TRBJ2-1; 11 bases agree with TRBD2. Germline loops: CDR1 SEHNR, CDR2 FQNEAQ (reference sequence). Unmatched junction bases numbered 4, after V lost 0 bases and J lost 0 bases. The CDR3 loop spans 18 amino acids. The CDR3 reads CASSLASLAGGSYNEQFF. The CDR3, as DNA: TGTGCCAGCAGCTTAGCGTCCCTAGCGGGAGGCTCCTACAATGAGCAGTTCTTC.

The chain recombines TRBV30 with TRBJ1-5; D is unresolved. Germline V CDR1 and CDR2: GTSNPN, SVGIG (reference sequence). This CDR3 contains 11 residues. V lost 5 bases and J lost 4, with 6 bases in between. Here the CDR3 reads CAWGQNQPQHF. CDR3 DNA sequence: TGTGCCTGGGGCCAGAATCAGCCCCAGCATTTT.

The rearrangement uses TRBV7-2 and TRBJ2-3; 8 nucleotides align to TRBD1. The length of the CDR3 is 16 residues. Germline-derived CDR1 and CDR2 are SGHTA and FQGNSA. Unmatched junction bases numbered 12, after V lost 8 bases and J lost 2 bases. The CDR3: CASYRGKKSTTDTQYF. The CDR3, as DNA: TGTGCCAGCTACAGGGGGAAAAAAAGCACCACAGATACGCAGTATTTT.

V gene TRBV6-1 combines with J gene TRBJ2-2; D perhaps matches TRBD1 (6 bases). The CDR3 loop spans 16 amino acids. The V and J ends lost 1 base and 5 bases respectively, with 14 bases between them. Germline values: CDR1 MNHNS, CDR2 SASEGT. The CDR3: CASSEGAGERTGELFF. CDR3 coding DNA: TGTGCCAGCAGTGAAGGGGCAGGGGAAAGGACCGGGGAGCTGTTTTTT.

V usage is TRBV3-1 (or the pseudogene TRBV3-2) and J usage is TRBJ2-1; TRBD2 matches at 8 bases. Germline CDR1 LGHDT, CDR2 YNNKEL (reference sequence). V lost 2 bases to trimming and J lost 8 bases; unmatched junction nucleotides: 14. The CDR3 is 17 residues long. The CDR3 is CASSQFPESGGGDEQFF. The CDR3 coding sequence is TGTGCCAGCAGCCAATTTCCGGAGAGCGGGGGTGGGGATGAGCAGTTCTTC.

The chain employs TRBV6-2 or TRBV6-3 and TRBJ1-1; the D gene is possibly TRBD1 (5 bases). V was trimmed by 4 bases and J by 8 bases, leaving 14 bases between them. CDR1 MNHEY and CDR2 SVGEGT come from the germline V gene. The CDR3 has 13 residues. This CDR3 reads CASSLSGQGEAFF. As DNA, the CDR3 is TGTGCCAGCAGTTTGAGTGGGCAGGGCGAAGCTTTCTTT.

V is TRBV3-1 (or the pseudogene TRBV3-2) and J is TRBJ1-4; D uncertain. This CDR3 region has 14 residues. The V gene's germline CDR1 is LGHDT and CDR2 YNNKEL (reference sequence). Trimming cost V 1 base and J 8 bases, with 11 bases left between them. CDR3 residues: CASSQGRLEEKLFF. The CDR3 bases are TGTGCCAGCAGCCAAGGCCGGCTAGAAGAAAAACTGTTTTTT.

The V gene is TRBV5-5, the J gene TRBJ2-7; 7 nucleotides align to TRBD2. CDR3 size: 15 residues. Germline-derived CDR1 and CDR2 are SGHKS and YYEKEE (reference sequence). Trimming removed 0 bases from V and 1 base from J; junction bases left unmatched: 4. CDR3 DNA: TGTGCCAGCAGCTTGGGGCCCGGGGGGTCCTACGAGCAGTACTTC. Its translation is CASSLGPGGSYEQYF.

This clone was observed once. The chain couples TRBV5-5 to TRBJ2-7; D is perhaps TRBD1 (6 bases). The length of the CDR3 is 17 residues. The germline gives CDR1 SGHKS, CDR2 YYEKEE (reference sequence). Between the trimmed V and J ends, which lost 4 bases and 0 bases, there was a span of 20 bases. The DNA for the CDR3 is TGTGCCAGCAGCCCGACAACTTGGACAGCGAGCTCCTACGAGCAGTACTTC. Translating gives CASSPTTWTASSYEQYF.

The genes are TRBV7-2 and TRBJ2-3; 10 nucleotides align to TRBD2. The CDR3 covers 18 residues. Germline V gene data show CDR1 as SGHTA and CDR2 as FQGNSA. Unmatched junction bases numbered 7, after V lost 1 base and J lost 0 bases. The CDR3 bases are TGTGCCAGCAGCTTAGGTCTCCGGGGACTAGCGAGCACAGATACGCAGTATTTT. Its protein is CASSLGLRGLASTDTQYF.

This chain uses TRBV5-6 with TRBJ2-6; D possibly corresponds to TRBD2 (6 bases). The CDR3 has 16 residues. The germline gives CDR1 SGHDT, CDR2 YYEEEE. The V end lost 4 bases, the J end lost 0 bases, and 11 bases lay between the germline ends. The CDR3 sequence is CASSPEEGSGANVLTF. The CDR3 bases are TGTGCCAGCAGCCCGGAGGAGGGCTCTGGGGCCAACGTCCTGACTTTC.

The chain is built from TRBV7-2 and TRBJ2-2, with TRBD2 identical over 9 bases. Per germline, CDR1 SGHTA and CDR2 FQGNSA. CDR3 length: 16 residues. The J segment lost 2 bases and the V segment lost 5 bases, leaving 6 bases of the junction unmatched. The CDR3 DNA reads as TGTGCCAGCAGCCACCGACTAGCGGAAAACACCGGGGAGCTGTTTTTT. Protein: CASSHRLAENTGELFF. Using reference TRBV7-2 and TRBJ2-2 for the parts outside the CDR3, the full variable domain is GAGVSQSPSNKVTEKGKDVELRCDPISGHTALYWYRQSLGQGLEFLIYFQGNSAPDKSGLPSDRFSAERTGGSVSTLTIQRTQQEDSAVYLCASSHRLAENTGELFFGEGSRLTVL.

The chain is built from TRBV7-8 and TRBJ1-3; no definite D call. CDR1 is SGHVS and CDR2 is FQNEAQ in the germline V gene. Trimming took off 3 bases at V and 0 bases at J, with 6 bases between the two ends. This CDR3 has 14 amino acids. The DNA of the CDR3 is TGTGCCAGCAGCTTCGGACTCTCTGGAAACACCATATATTTT. Its protein is CASSFGLSGNTIYF.

This clone is a singleton in its sample. The rearrangement uses TRBV30 and TRBJ2-1; D not certain. Trimming took off 0 bases at V and 10 bases at J, with 13 bases between the two ends. The germline V gene has CDR1 GTSNPN and CDR2 SVGIG (reference sequence). The CDR3 sequence is 13 residues long. As DNA, the CDR3 is TGTGCCTGGAGTGTATACGGAGATGGGGAGCAGTTCTTC. Residues: CAWSVYGDGEQFF.

The chain recombines TRBV29-1 with TRBJ1-1, with 8 nucleotides matching TRBD1. The length of the CDR3 is 14 residues. V lost 8 bases and J lost 0; bases outside the gene matches: 8. Per germline, CDR1 SQVTM and CDR2 ANQGSEA. The DNA of the CDR3 is TGCAGCACGGACAGGGTATTTGTGAACACTGAAGCTTTCTTT. Translating it yields CSTDRVFVNTEAFF.

The J gene is TRBJ2-7, the V gene TRBV6-2 or TRBV6-3; 8 nucleotides line up with TRBD2. This CDR3 comprises 14 residues. Germline trimming cut 5 bases from V and 2 bases from J; bases unmatched to any gene: 5. Germline V gene lookup returns CDR1 MNHEY and CDR2 SVGEGT. CDR3 amino acids: CASSTLAVPYEQYF. The CDR3 DNA reads as TGTGCCAGCAGTACACTAGCGGTGCCCTACGAGCAGTACTTC.

In its sample, this clone was seen a few times. V usage is TRBV13 and J usage is TRBJ2-1; TRBD1 matches at 9 bases. Germline V gene data show CDR1 as PRHDT and CDR2 as FYEKMQ (reference sequence). J lost 6 bases, V lost 1 base, and 1 base had no gene match. The CDR3 runs 14 residues. CDR3 residues: CASSLEGQGNEQFF. The CDR3 DNA sequence: TGTGCCAGCAGCTTAGAGGGACAGGGCAATGAGCAGTTCTTC. The complete variable domain, with remaining parts taken from reference TRBV13 and TRBJ2-1, reads AAGVIQSPRHLIKEKRETATLKCYPIPRHDTVYWYQQGPGQDPQFLISFYEKMQSDKGSIPDRFSAQQFSDYHSELNMSSLELGDSALYFCASSLEGQGNEQFFGPGTRLTVL.

This sequence joins TRBV7-9 and TRBJ1-2, with a possible D match to TRBD1 (5 bases). The germline V gene encodes CDR1 SEHNR and CDR2 FQNEAQ (reference sequence). The CDR3 spans 14 residues. Deletions cut 0 bases from V and 6 bases from J, with 11 bases between. CDR3 nucleotides: TGTGCCAGCAGCTTAGCAAGTGGGGCTCATGGCTACACCTTC. Translation gives CASSLASGAHGYTF. Using reference TRBV7-9 and TRBJ1-2 for the parts outside the CDR3, the full variable domain is DTGVSQNPRHKITKRGQNVTFRCDPISEHNRLYWYRQTLGQGPEFLTYFQNEAQLEKSRLLSDRFSAERPKGSFSTLEIQRTEQGDSAMYLCASSLASGAHGYTFGSGTRLTVV.